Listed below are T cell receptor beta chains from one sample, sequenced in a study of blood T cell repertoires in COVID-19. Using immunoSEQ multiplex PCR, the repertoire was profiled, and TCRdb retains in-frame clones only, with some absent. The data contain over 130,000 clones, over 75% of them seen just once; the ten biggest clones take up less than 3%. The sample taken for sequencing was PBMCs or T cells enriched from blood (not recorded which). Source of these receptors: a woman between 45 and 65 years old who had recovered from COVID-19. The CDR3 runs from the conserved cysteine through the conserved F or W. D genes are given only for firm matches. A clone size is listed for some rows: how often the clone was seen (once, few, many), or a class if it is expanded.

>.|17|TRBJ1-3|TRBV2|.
CASSDRPTGTGGNTIYF
TGTGCCAGCAGTGATAGGCCTACCGGGACTGGGGGAAACACCATATATTTT
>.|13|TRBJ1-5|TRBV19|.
CASGGQTGQPQHF
TGTGCCAGTGGCGGGCAGACCGGACAGCCCCAGCATTTT
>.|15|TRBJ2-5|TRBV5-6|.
CASSLLGANQETQYF
TGTGCCAGCAGCTTGTTGGGGGCCAACCAAGAGACCCAGTACTTC
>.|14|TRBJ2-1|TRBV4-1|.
CASSPIRGPVEQFF
TGCGCCAGCAGCCCCATCCGCGGGCCCGTTGAGCAGTTCTTC
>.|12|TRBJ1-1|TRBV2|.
CASSLRYTEAFF
TGTGCCAGCAGCCTCAGGTACACTGAAGCTTTCTTT
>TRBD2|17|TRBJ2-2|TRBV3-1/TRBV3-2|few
CASSQATSGENTGELFF
TGTGCCAGCAGCCAAGCCACTAGCGGGGAGAACACCGGGGAGCTGTTTTTT
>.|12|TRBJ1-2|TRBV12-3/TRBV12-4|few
CASTPRDYGYTF
TGTGCCAGCACCCCCAGGGACTATGGCTACACCTTC
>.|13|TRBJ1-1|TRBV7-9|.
CASSLVANTEAFF
TGTGCCAGCAGCTTAGTGGCGAACACTGAAGCTTTCTTT
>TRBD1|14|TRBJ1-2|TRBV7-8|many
CASSYRQGGGGYTF
TGTGCCAGCAGCTACCGACAGGGGGGAGGCGGCTACACCTTC
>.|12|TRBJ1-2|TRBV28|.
CASRTDQYGYTF
TGTGCCAGCCGGACAGACCAGTATGGCTACACCTTC
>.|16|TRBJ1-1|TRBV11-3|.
CASSFGPVVMNTEAFF
TGTGCCAGCAGCTTCGGTCCCGTGGTTATGAACACTGAAGCTTTCTTT
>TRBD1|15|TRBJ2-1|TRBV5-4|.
CASSLTQGLYNEQFF
TGTGCCAGCAGCTTGACACAGGGGCTTTACAATGAGCAGTTCTTC
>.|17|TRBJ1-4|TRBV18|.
CASSIRRQTRTNEKLFF
TGTGCCAGCTCGATTCGCCGACAGACCCGGACTAATGAAAAACTGTTTTTT
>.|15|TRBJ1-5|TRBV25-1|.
CASSDGTSSYQPQHF
TGTGCCAGCAGTGATGGGACAAGCTCTTATCAGCCCCAGCATTTT
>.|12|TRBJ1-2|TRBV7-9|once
CASSSGNYGYTF
TGTGCCAGCAGCTCCGGGAACTATGGCTACACCTTC
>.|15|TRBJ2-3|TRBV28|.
CASSLPMRATDTQYF
TGTGCCAGCAGTTTACCCATGCGGGCCACAGATACGCAGTATTTT
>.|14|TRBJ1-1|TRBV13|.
CASNPRGRPDEAFF
TGTGCCAGCAACCCAAGGGGTAGACCGGATGAGGCTTTCTTT
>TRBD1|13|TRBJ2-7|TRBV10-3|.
CAISVDREHEQYF
TGTGCCATCAGTGTCGACAGGGAACACGAGCAGTACTTC
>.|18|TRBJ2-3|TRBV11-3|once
CASSSPPGVAMGTDTQYF
TGTGCCAGCAGCTCTCCCCCAGGGGTGGCTATGGGCACAGATACGCAGTATTTT
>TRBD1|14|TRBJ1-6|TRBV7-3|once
CASSLGTGNAPLHF
TGTGCCAGCAGCTTAGGGACAGGGAATGCACCCCTCCACTTT
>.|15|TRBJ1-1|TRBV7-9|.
CASSLVVIADSEAFF
TGTGCCAGCAGCTTAGTTGTAATTGCGGATAGCGAAGCTTTCTTT
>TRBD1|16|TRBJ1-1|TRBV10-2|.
CASSVMTGGLNTEAFF
TGCGCCAGCAGTGTAATGACAGGGGGTTTGAACACTGAAGCTTTCTTT
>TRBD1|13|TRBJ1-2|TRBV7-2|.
CASSSDRVKGYTF
TGTGCCAGCAGCTCCGACAGGGTGAAGGGCTACACCTTC
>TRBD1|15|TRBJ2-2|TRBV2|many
CASSRDRGETGELFF
TGTGCCAGCAGTAGGGACAGGGGTGAAACCGGGGAGCTGTTTTTT
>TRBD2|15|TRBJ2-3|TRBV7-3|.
CASSSSGIRRDTQYF
TGTGCCAGCAGCAGTAGCGGGATCCGTAGAGATACGCAGTATTTT
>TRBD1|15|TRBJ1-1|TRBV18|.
CASSRMAGGETEAFF
TGTGCCAGCTCACGTATGGCAGGGGGCGAGACTGAAGCTTTCTTT
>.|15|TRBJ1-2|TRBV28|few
CASSLFAGTPGGYTF
TGTGCCAGCAGTTTATTCGCGGGAACCCCGGGGGGCTACACCTTC
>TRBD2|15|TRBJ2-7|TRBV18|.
CASSPGTSGTYEQYF
TGTGCCAGCTCACCCGGGACTAGCGGGACCTACGAGCAGTACTTC
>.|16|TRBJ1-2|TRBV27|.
CASRKADLLRGGGYTF
TGTGCCAGCAGAAAAGCAGATCTATTGCGGGGCGGTGGCTACACCTTC
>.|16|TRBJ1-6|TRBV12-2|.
CASRRDREFLNSPLHF
TGTGCAAGTCGCCGGGACAGGGAGTTCCTTAATTCACCCCTCCACTTT
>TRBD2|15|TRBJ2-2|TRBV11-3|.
CASSYLAGNTGELFF
TGTGCCAGCAGCTATCTAGCGGGGAACACCGGGGAGCTGTTTTTT
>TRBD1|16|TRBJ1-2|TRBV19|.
CASSPPGGVGFYGYTF
TGTGCCAGTAGTCCCCCAGGGGGCGTCGGGTTCTATGGCTACACCTTC
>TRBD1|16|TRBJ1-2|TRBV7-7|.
CASSCRDRDTNYGYTF
TGTGCTAGCAGCTGCCGGGACAGGGACACTAACTATGGCTACACCTTC
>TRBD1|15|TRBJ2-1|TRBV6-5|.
CASTIDRGTYNEQFF
TGTGCCAGCACTATCGACAGGGGGACTTATAATGAGCAGTTCTTC
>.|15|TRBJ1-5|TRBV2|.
CASSEGQYSNQPQHF
TGTGCCAGCAGTGAAGGGCAGTATAGCAATCAGCCCCAGCATTTT
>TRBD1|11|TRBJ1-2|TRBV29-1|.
CSVKTGDGYTF
TGCAGCGTAAAGACAGGGGACGGCTACACCTTC
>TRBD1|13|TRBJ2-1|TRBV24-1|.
CATSRDRGNEQFF
TGTGCCACCAGCCGGGACAGGGGAAATGAGCAGTTCTTC
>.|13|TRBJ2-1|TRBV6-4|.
CASSDSDNNEQFF
TGTGCCAGCAGTGACTCGGACAACAATGAGCAGTTCTTC
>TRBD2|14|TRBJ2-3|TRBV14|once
CASSNLAGRNTQYF
TGTGCCAGCAGCAACCTAGCGGGGAGGAATACGCAGTATTTT
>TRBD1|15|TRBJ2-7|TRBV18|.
CASSPTGDVLYEQYF
TGTGCCAGCTCACCGACAGGGGATGTCCTCTACGAGCAGTACTTC
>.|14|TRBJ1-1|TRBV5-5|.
CASSLTGVNTEAFF
TGTGCCAGCAGCTTGACAGGAGTAAACACTGAAGCTTTCTTT
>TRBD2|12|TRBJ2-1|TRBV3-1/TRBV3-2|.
CASSQERREKFF
TGTGCCAGCAGCCAAGAAAGGCGGGAGAAGTTCTTC
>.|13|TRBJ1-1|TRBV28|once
CASSSQGNTEAFF
TGTGCCAGCAGTTCACAGGGGAACACTGAAGCTTTCTTT
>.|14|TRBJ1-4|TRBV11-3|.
CASSLGQPGEKLFF
TGTGCCAGCAGCTTAGGACAACCGGGGGAAAAACTGTTTTTT
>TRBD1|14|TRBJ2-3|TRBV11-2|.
CASGQGARTDTQYF
TGTGCCAGCGGACAGGGGGCAAGAACAGATACGCAGTATTTT
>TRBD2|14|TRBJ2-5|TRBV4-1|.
CASSQGLAWLTQYF
TGCGCCAGCAGCCAGGGACTAGCGTGGTTGACCCAGTACTTC
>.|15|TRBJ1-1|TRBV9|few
CASSVGSTLNTEAFF
TGTGCCAGCAGTGTAGGGTCTACCTTGAACACTGAAGCTTTCTTT
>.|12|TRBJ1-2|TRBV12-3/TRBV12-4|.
CASKTGNYGYTF
TGTGCCAGCAAAACAGGGAACTATGGCTACACCTTC
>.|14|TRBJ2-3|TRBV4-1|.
CASSQAPGTDTQYF
TGCGCCAGCAGCCAAGCCCCGGGCACAGATACGCAGTATTTT
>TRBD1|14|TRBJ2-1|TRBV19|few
CASNRDRGLNEQFF
TGTGCCAGTAATCGGGACAGGGGGCTCAATGAGCAGTTCTTC
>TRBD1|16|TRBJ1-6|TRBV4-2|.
CASSRGGDRVNSPLHF
TGTGCCAGCAGCCGGGGCGGGGACAGGGTTAATTCACCCCTCCACTTT
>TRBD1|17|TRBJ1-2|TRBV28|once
CASSPTGTGTLNYGYTF
TGTGCCAGCAGCCCCACCGGGACAGGGACCCTGAACTATGGCTACACCTTC
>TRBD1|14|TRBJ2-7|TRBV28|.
CAILQDRSSYEQYF
TGTGCCATCCTTCAGGACAGGAGCTCCTACGAGCAGTACTTC
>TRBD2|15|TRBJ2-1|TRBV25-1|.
CASSELVAGDNEQFF
TGTGCCAGCAGTGAATTGGTAGCGGGGGACAATGAGCAGTTCTTC